This entry lists 20 T cell receptor beta chains sequenced from one sample in a study of blood T cell repertoires in COVID-19. Some clones are missing from TCRdb's copy, which holds only in-frame ones; the method was immunoSEQ multiplex PCR. Of about 240,000 clones in the sample, about 90% are singletons; the top ten hold 7.2%. Sequencing used peripheral blood. The receptors originated from a man in his 60s who had recovered from COVID-19.

The chain joins TRBV19 to TRBJ2-2; possible D gene TRBD2, 5 bases. V lost 5 bases to trimming and J lost 7 bases, with 23 bases between them. Germline V lookup: CDR1 LNHDA, CDR2 SQIVND (reference sequence). The CDR3 has 17 residues. The CDR3 nucleotides are TGTGCCAGTAGTCTCCCCCGAGGCTCCGAGGCGGGCGGGGAGCTGTTTTTT. Amino acid sequence: CASSLPRGSEAGGELFF.

The chain carries TRBV3-1 (or the pseudogene TRBV3-2) and TRBJ2-6; D perhaps matches TRBD2 (6 bases). Germline V gene data show CDR1 as LGHDT and CDR2 as YNNKEL (reference sequence). Between the trimmed V and J ends, which lost 5 bases and 3 bases, there was a span of 23 bases. This CDR3 comprises 19 residues. The CDR3 loop reads CASSAGWGTGKGGANVLTF. Here the CDR3 DNA reads TGTGCCAGCAGCGCGGGATGGGGTACGGGTAAGGGTGGGGCCAACGTCCTGACTTTC.

The chain joins TRBV7-2 to TRBJ1-5; a weak D match, TRBD1 (6 bases). This CDR3 is built from 14 residues. The V and J ends lost 7 bases and 3 bases respectively, with 13 bases between them. Germline loops: CDR1 SGHTA, CDR2 FQGNSA. The CDR3 loop is CASTLTGFNQPQHF. In nucleotides, the CDR3 is TGTGCCAGCACTCTGACAGGCTTCAATCAGCCCCAGCATTTT.

This clone was observed once. J is TRBJ2-7 and V is TRBV28, with D tentatively TRBD1 (6 bases). Germline V CDR1 and CDR2: MDHEN, SYDVKM. The V and J ends lost 6 bases and 7 bases respectively, with 10 bases between them. This CDR3 has 11 residues. CDR3 amino acids: CASSSDREQYF. Written as DNA, the CDR3 is TGTGCCAGCAGCTCTGACAGGGAGCAGTACTTC.

The V gene is TRBV6-1, the J gene TRBJ2-3; the D gene is possibly TRBD2 (5 bases). The CDR3 sequence is 16 residues long. V lost 2 bases and J lost 0, with 12 bases in between. CDR1 MNHNS and CDR2 SASEGT come from the germline V gene. CDR3 nucleotide sequence: TGTGCCAGCAGTGAACGGCGGGCCTCTAGCACAGATACGCAGTATTTT. This sequence encodes CASSERRASSTDTQYF.

In its sample, this clone was seen once. This sequence joins TRBV13 and TRBJ1-1; a possible D gene is TRBD1 (6 bases). The CDR3 has 16 amino acids. Trimming took 4 bases from V and 2 from J, leaving 17 bases between them. CDR1 is PRHDT, CDR2 FYEKMQ, per germline (reference sequence). CDR3 in amino acids: CASSYGQGSINTEAFF. The CDR3 DNA sequence: TGTGCCAGCAGCTACGGGCAGGGGTCCATCAACACTGAAGCTTTCTTT.

The chain joins TRBV5-1 to TRBJ1-1; 7 nucleotides match TRBD1. V was pared by 4 bases and J by 1 base, with 4 bases of the junction left unmatched. The germline V gene encodes CDR1 SGHRS and CDR2 YFSETQ. The CDR3 has 14 amino acids. The DNA for the CDR3 is TGCGCCAGCAGCGGGACAGCGGGGAACACTGAAGCTTTCTTT. It encodes CASSGTAGNTEAFF.

V and J are TRBV7-9 and TRBJ1-6, with 7 nucleotides matching TRBD1. V lost 5 bases to trimming and J lost 3 bases; unmatched junction nucleotides: 10. CDR3 length: 17 residues. Germline lookup yields CDR1 SEHNR and CDR2 FQNEAQ (reference sequence). CDR3 protein: CASSLTGDVFYNSPLHF. The DNA for the CDR3 is TGTGCCAGCAGCCTCACAGGGGACGTGTTCTATAATTCACCCCTCCACTTT.

This clone was found a few times. The CDR3 reads CASSLELFQPQHF. CDR3 sequence (DNA): TGTGCCAGCAGCTTGGAGCTTTTTCAGCCCCAGCATTTT. J is TRBJ1-5 and V is TRBV5-5; D is undetermined. The germline V gene has CDR1 SGHKS and CDR2 YYEKEE (reference sequence). CDR3 length: 13 amino acids. The ends were cut back, 0 bases at V and 6 bases at J, with 7 bases in the middle.

This chain connects TRBV12-3 or TRBV12-4 to TRBJ1-1; a possible D gene is TRBD1 (6 bases). The germline V and J ends were trimmed by 5 bases and 6 bases, with 13 bases remaining between them. CDR3 length equals 13 residues. Written as DNA, the CDR3 is TGTGCCAGCAGTGTTTCAGGGGCCGCTGAAGCTTTCTTT. This encodes CASSVSGAAEAFF.

J is TRBJ1-5 and V is TRBV5-5; unclear D gene. Trimming took off 4 bases at V and 3 bases at J, with 17 bases between the two ends. Germline values: CDR1 SGHKS, CDR2 YYEKEE (reference sequence). The CDR3 is made up of 16 amino acids. The CDR3 DNA reads TGTGCCAGCAGCGAATCCGGGTTCCAGTACAATCAGCCCCAGCATTTT. Protein sequence: CASSESGFQYNQPQHF.

This chain links TRBV5-6 with TRBJ2-2; 9 bases map to TRBD1. V dropped 4 bases and J dropped 5; count of bases not matched to a gene: 6. This CDR3 has 15 amino acids. Germline lookup yields CDR1 SGHDT and CDR2 YYEEEE. CDR3 amino acids: CASSARDRVTGELFF. CDR3 in DNA: TGTGCCAGCAGCGCCCGGGACAGGGTAACCGGGGAGCTGTTTTTT.

The chain employs TRBV6-5 and TRBJ2-1; D may be TRBD1 (5 bases). Germline CDR1 reads MNHEY; CDR2 reads SVGAGI. V dropped 6 bases and J dropped 2 bases, with 11 bases sitting between them. This CDR3 contains 14 residues. The CDR3 sequence: CASSKGRAYNEQFF. Written as DNA, the CDR3 is TGTGCCAGCAGCAAGGGCAGGGCCTACAATGAGCAGTTCTTC.

V usage is TRBV6-5 and J usage is TRBJ2-3, with 7 bases that match TRBD1. Germline V CDR1 and CDR2: MNHEY, SVGAGI. V gave up 3 bases and J gave up 0 bases; unmatched junction bases: 3. CDR3 size: 15 residues. The DNA for the CDR3 is TGTGCCAGCAGTTATACAGGGGATAGCACAGATACGCAGTATTTT. It is translated as CASSYTGDSTDTQYF.

The chain uses TRBV5-1 and TRBJ2-6, with D possibly matching TRBD1 (6 bases). Trimming removed 4 bases from V and 2 bases from J, with 16 bases in between. The length of the CDR3 is 17 residues. Germline V gene sequence: CDR1 SGHRS, CDR2 YFSETQ. CDR3 nucleotide sequence: TGCGCCAGCAGCGGAACCCACAGGGTAACTGGGGCCAACGTCCTGACTTTC. It is translated as CASSGTHRVTGANVLTF. The variable domain in full, completed from reference TRBV5-1 and TRBJ2-6, reads KAGVTQTPRYLIKTRGQQVTLSCSPISGHRSVSWYQQTPGQGLQFLFEYFSETQRNKGNFPGRFSGRQFSNSRSEMNVSTLELGDSALYLCASSGTHRVTGANVLTFGAGSRLTVL.

The chain's CDR3 is CASSSADTQYF. The CDR3 DNA is TGTGCCAGCAGCTCCGCAGATACGCAGTATTTT. The chain employs TRBV7-9 and TRBJ2-3; the D is unclear. This CDR3 is built from 11 residues. Germline assignment: CDR1 SEHNR and CDR2 FQNEAQ (reference sequence). V was trimmed by 4 bases and J by 4 bases, leaving 3 bases between them.

The gene calls are TRBV6-5 and TRBJ2-7; D is perhaps TRBD1 (8 bases). CDR1 MNHEY and CDR2 SVGAGI come from the germline V gene. Trimming left V 5 bases short and J 5 bases short, with 19 bases between. The CDR3 consists of 15 residues. CDR3 nucleotide sequence: TGTGCCAGCAGTAGATGGGACAGGCGGGGGAACGAGCAGTACTTC. This gives the protein CASSRWDRRGNEQYF.

V usage is TRBV18 and J usage is TRBJ2-7; D is perhaps TRBD1 (6 bases). The CDR3 covers 14 residues. CDR1 is KGHSH and CDR2 is LQKENI in the germline V gene. V was pared by 3 bases and J by 2 bases, with 11 bases between. In DNA form, the CDR3 reads TGTGCCAGCTCACCTATTCGGGACACCTACGAGCAGTACTTC. It encodes CASSPIRDTYEQYF.

The chain couples TRBV21-1 to TRBJ2-7; the table's D call, TRBD1, has no DNA check behind it. TRBV21-1 is shown as a pseudogene. CDR3 size: 15 residues. The CDR3 is CASSRDRGLGYEQYF. The DNA of the CDR3 is TGTGCCAGCAGCAGAGACAGGGGGCTCGGGTACGAGCAGTACTTC.

This clone was detected only a few times. The V call is TRBV9, the J call TRBJ2-7; possible D gene TRBD2, 5 bases. Germline-derived CDR1 and CDR2 are SGDLS and YYNGEE. The CDR3 is 17 amino acids. V was clipped by 3 bases and J by 2 bases, with 21 bases between them. The CDR3 nucleotides are TGTGCCAGCAGCGACTCCCCAGATACCAAGACTACCTACGAGCAGTACGTC. This gives the protein CASSDSPDTKTTYEQYV.